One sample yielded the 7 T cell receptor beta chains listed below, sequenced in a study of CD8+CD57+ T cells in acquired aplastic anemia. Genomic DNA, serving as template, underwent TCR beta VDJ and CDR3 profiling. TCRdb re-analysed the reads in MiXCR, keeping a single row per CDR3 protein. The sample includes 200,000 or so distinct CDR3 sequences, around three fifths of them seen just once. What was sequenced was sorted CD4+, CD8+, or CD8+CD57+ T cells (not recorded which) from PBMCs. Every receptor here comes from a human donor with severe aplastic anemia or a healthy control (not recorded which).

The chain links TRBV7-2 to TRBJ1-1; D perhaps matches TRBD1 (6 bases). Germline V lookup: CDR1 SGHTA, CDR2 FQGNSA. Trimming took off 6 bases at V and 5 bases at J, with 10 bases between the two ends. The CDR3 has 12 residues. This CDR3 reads CASSQGWTEAFF. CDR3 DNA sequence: TGTGCCAGCAGTCAGGGGTGGACTGAAGCTTTCTTT.

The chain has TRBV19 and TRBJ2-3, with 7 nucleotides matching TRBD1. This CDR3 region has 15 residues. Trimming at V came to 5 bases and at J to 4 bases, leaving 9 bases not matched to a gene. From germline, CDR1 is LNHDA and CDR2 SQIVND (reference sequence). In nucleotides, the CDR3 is TGTGCCAGTAGTTCCGGGACAGCTCGACCAGATACGCAGTATTTT. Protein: CASSSGTARPDTQYF.

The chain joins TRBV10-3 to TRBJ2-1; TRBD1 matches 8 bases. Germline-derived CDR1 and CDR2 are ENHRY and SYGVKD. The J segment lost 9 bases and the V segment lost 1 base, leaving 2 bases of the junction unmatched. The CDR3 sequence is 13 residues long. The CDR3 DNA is TGTGCCATCAGTGAGTATACAGGGGGTGAGCAGTTCTTC. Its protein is CAISEYTGGEQFF.

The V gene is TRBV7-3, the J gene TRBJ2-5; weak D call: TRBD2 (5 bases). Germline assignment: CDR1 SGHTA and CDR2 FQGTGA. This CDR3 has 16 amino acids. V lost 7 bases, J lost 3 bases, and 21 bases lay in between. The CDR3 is CASTPKDWRAEETQYF. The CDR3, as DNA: TGTGCCAGCACCCCGAAGGACTGGCGCGCGGAAGAGACCCAGTACTTC.

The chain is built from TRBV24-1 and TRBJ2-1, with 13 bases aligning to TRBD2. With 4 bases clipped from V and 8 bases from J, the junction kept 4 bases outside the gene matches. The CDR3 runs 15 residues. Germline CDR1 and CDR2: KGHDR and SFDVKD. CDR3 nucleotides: TGTGCCACCAGTGACCCCGGACTAGCGGGAGATGAGCAGTTCTTC. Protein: CATSDPGLAGDEQFF.

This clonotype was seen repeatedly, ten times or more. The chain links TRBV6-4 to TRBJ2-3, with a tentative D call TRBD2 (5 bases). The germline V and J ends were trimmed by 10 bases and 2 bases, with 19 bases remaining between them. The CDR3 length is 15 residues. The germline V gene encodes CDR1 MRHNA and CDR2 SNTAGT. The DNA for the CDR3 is TGTGCCACCACGGGATTGTGGGTTTTCACAGATACGCAGTATTTT. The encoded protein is CATTGLWVFTDTQYF.

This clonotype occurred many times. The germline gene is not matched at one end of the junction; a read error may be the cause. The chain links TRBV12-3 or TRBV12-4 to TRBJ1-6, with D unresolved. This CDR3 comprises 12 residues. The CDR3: CASSDINSPLHF. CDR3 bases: TGTGCCAGCAGCGACATAAATTCGCCCCTCCACTTT.